This TCR beta chain was captured by sequencing in a study of blood T cell repertoires in COVID-19. The V segment lost 5 bases and the J segment 5 bases; nucleotides outside the gene matches: 7. This CDR3 spans 15 amino acids. Germline lookup yields CDR1 SGHTA and CDR2 FQGTGA. The method was immunoSEQ multiplex PCR; TCRdb's version includes in-frame clones alone and lacks a portion of them. The table records about 170,000 clones, over 80% of them present only once. This sequence originates from a woman in her forties or fifties with acute or convalescent COVID-19. Sequencing was carried out using peripheral blood. J is TRBJ2-2 and V is TRBV7-3; 8 bases map to TRBD1. This chain's CDR3 is CASSPRQGLTGELFF. In DNA, the CDR3 is TGTGCCAGCAGCCCACGACAGGGGTTAACCGGGGAGCTGTTTTTT.